This is a list of T cell receptor beta chains from one sample in a study of blood T cell repertoires in COVID-19. The protocol was immunoSEQ multiplex PCR, while the TCRdb copy is restricted to in-frame clones and leaves out a portion. The data show approximately 280,000 clones, with nearly 90% seen just once and around 1.7% held by the top ten. The sequencing sample was made of PBMCs or T cells enriched from blood (not recorded which). These receptors originate from a young woman with acute COVID-19. Each CDR3 is given with its conserved first and last residue. D genes are given only for firm matches.

J | D | length | V | CDR3 | DNA
TRBJ1-1 | TRBD1 | 12 | TRBV30 | CAWSAGTGKAFF | TGTGCCTGGAGTGCCGGGACAGGGAAAGCTTTCTTT
TRBJ2-7 | TRBD2 | 18 | TRBV5-4 | CASSLSTSGRAASHEQYF | TGTGCCAGCAGCTTATCCACTAGCGGGAGGGCCGCGTCCCACGAGCAGTACTTC
TRBJ1-6 | TRBD1 | 13 | TRBV2 | CASTDRDNSPLHF | TGTGCCAGCACGGACAGGGATAATTCACCCCTCCACTTT
TRBJ1-3 | TRBD1 | 16 | TRBV25-1 | CASTGTGPFSGNTIYF | TGTGCCAGCACCGGGACAGGGCCCTTCTCTGGAAACACCATATATTTT
TRBJ2-1 | - | 16 | TRBV3-1/TRBV3-2 | CASSQMSGILPNEQFF | TGTGCCAGCAGCCAAATGTCGGGGATACTTCCGAATGAGCAGTTCTTC
TRBJ1-1 | - | 15 | TRBV2 | CASTPRIQGRGEAFF | TGTGCCAGCACCCCCCGGATTCAGGGAAGAGGTGAAGCTTTCTTT
TRBJ2-1 | - | 14 | TRBV29-1 | CSPVGVSSYNEQFF | TGCAGCCCGGTCGGAGTAAGCTCCTACAATGAGCAGTTCTTC
TRBJ1-4 | TRBD1 | 15 | TRBV27 | CASSPRDREGEKLFF | TGTGCCAGCAGTCCCCGGGACAGGGAAGGCGAAAAACTGTTTTTT
TRBJ1-1 | - | 15 | TRBV19 | CASSFFSAGNTEAFF | TGTGCCAGTAGTTTTTTTTCGGCAGGGAACACTGAAGCTTTCTTT
TRBJ2-1 | - | 15 | TRBV21-1 | CASVRRRESYNEQFF | TGTGCCAGTGTCCGGAGGCGGGAGAGCTACAATGAGCAGTTCTTC